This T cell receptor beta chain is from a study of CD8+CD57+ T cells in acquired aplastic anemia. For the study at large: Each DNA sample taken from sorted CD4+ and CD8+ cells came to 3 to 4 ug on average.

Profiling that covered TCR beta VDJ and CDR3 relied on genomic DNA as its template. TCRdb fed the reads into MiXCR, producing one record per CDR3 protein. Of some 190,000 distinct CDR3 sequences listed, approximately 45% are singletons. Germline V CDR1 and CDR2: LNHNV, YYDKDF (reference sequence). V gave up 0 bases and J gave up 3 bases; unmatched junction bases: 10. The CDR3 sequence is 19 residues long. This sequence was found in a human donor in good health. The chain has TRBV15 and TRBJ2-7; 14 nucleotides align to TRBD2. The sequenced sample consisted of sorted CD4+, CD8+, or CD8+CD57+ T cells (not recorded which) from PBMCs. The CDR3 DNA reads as TGTGCCACCAGCAGAGATCGGGTAGCGGGACTAGCGGGAGACTACGAGCAGTACTTC. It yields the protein CATSRDRVAGLAGDYEQYF.